This TCR beta chain is drawn from a study of T-cell reconstitution after alpha-beta-depleted transplantation in children. The study's findings and limits: A year post-transplant, T-cell counts and diversity derived mostly from newly produced T cells. About two months after transplant, alpha-beta T cells reportedly came from several hundred expanded graft clones. Day-60 TCRbeta diversity that was high in some patients was derived from surviving recipient T cells and thymic progenitors.

Germline V gene data show CDR1 as MNHNS and CDR2 as SASEGT. This CDR3 has 15 amino acids. V lost 2 bases and J 7 bases, leaving 17 bases between the germline ends. Unique molecular identifiers were used to barcode this TCRbeta library. One entry per CDR3 protein results from TCRdb running MiXCR on the PCR reads. Of around 580,000 distinct CDR3 sequences listed, 25% to 30% are singletons. Worth noting for this clonotype: The antigen is unknown.

The source of this sequence is a boy less than two years old with Wiskott-Aldrich syndrome, due to receive a stem cell transplant. V is TRBV6-1 and J is TRBJ2-5; D possibly corresponds to TRBD2 (6 bases). This sample comprised PBMCs, obtained before TCRalphabeta/CD19-depleted stem cell transplant. CDR3 in DNA: TGTGCCAGCAGTGAAAACGGGGTGGCGGGATGGACCCAGTACTTC. Translated: CASSENGVAGWTQYF.